Listed here are 8 T cell receptor beta chains from one sample, sequenced in a study of blood T cell repertoires in COVID-19. TCRdb keeps only in-frame clones here, not all; method: immunoSEQ multiplex PCR. Among about 100,000 clones listed, around nine tenths were seen once. Material for sequencing was peripheral blood. The receptors originated from a woman of 80 years or more with acute or convalescent COVID-19.

The chain couples TRBV5-1 to TRBJ2-5; 10 nucleotides align to TRBD2. This CDR3 is built from 17 residues. CDR1 is SGHRS, CDR2 YFSETQ, per germline. With 0 bases clipped from V and 2 bases from J, the junction kept 7 bases outside the gene matches. This CDR3 is CASSLGASGGDQETQYF. CDR3 bases: TGCGCCAGCAGCTTGGGTGCTAGCGGGGGTGATCAAGAGACCCAGTACTTC.

This chain joins TRBV5-6 and TRBJ2-3; no clear D. Trimming cost V 2 bases and J 4 bases, with 8 bases left between them. The CDR3 consists of 13 residues. Per the germline V gene, CDR1 is SGHDT and CDR2 is YYEEEE. Here the CDR3 reads CASSFPLPDTQYF. The CDR3 region has the DNA TGTGCCAGCAGCTTTCCACTCCCAGATACGCAGTATTTT.

This rearrangement joins TRBV4-3 to TRBJ1-2; D is undetermined. The CDR3 is made up of 13 amino acids. Germline CDR1 and CDR2: LGHNA and YSLEER. V was clipped by 0 bases and J by 5 bases, with 7 bases between them. CDR3 sequence reads: CASSQERGYGYTF. In DNA, the CDR3 is TGCGCCAGCAGCCAAGAAAGAGGGTATGGCTACACCTTC.

The rearrangement links TRBV10-3 to TRBJ2-7; D may be TRBD1 (5 bases). The CDR3 contains 12 residues. CDR1 and CDR2 (germline): ENHRY, SYGVKD. Trimming removed 5 bases from V and 6 bases from J, with 11 bases in between. CDR3 nucleotides: TGTGCCATCAGTCAAACAGGTACCGAGCAGTACTTC. Translating gives CAISQTGTEQYF.

The chain has TRBV19 and TRBJ1-4, with 12 bases identical to TRBD1. V lost 3 bases to trimming and J lost 5 bases; unmatched junction nucleotides: 10. The CDR3 is made up of 18 amino acids. Looked up from germline, CDR1 is LNHDA and CDR2 is SQIVND (reference sequence). The CDR3 nucleotides are TGTGCCAGTAGTATGCCGCGGGACAGGGGGCCTCTAAATGAAAAACTGTTTTTT. Its translation: CASSMPRDRGPLNEKLFF. Full variable domain (rest looked up from reference TRBV19 and TRBJ1-4): DGGITQSPKYLFRKEGQNVTLSCEQNLNHDAMYWYRQDPGQGLRLIYYSQIVNDFQKGDIAEGYSVSREKKESFPLTVTSAQKNPTAFYLCASSMPRDRGPLNEKLFFGSGTQLSVL.

The rearrangement joins TRBV30 to TRBJ2-7, with 8 bases that match TRBD2. The germline gives CDR1 GTSNPN, CDR2 SVGIG (reference sequence). This CDR3 has 14 amino acids. V shed 0 bases, J shed 4 bases, and the junction held 5 bases outside the gene matches. The CDR3 reads CAWSVLAGWYEQYF. CDR3 in DNA: TGTGCCTGGAGTGTTTTAGCGGGGTGGTACGAGCAGTACTTC.

The CDR3 nucleotides read TGTGCCAGCAGTTCCCCGGAGAGCTCCTATAATTCACCCCTCCACTTT. Translating it yields CASSSPESSYNSPLHF. The chain employs TRBV6-2 or TRBV6-3 and TRBJ1-6; no definite D call. There are 16 residues in the CDR3. From germline, CDR1 is MNHEY and CDR2 SVGEGT. Between the trimmed V and J ends, which lost 4 bases and 0 bases, there was a span of 10 bases.

The chain links TRBV5-6 to TRBJ2-2; the match to TRBD1 covers 7 bases. CDR1 and CDR2 (germline): SGHDT, YYEEEE. With 4 bases clipped from V and 6 bases from J, the junction kept 15 bases outside the gene matches. The CDR3 spans 17 residues. CDR3 residues: CASSQWTGAFRAGELFF. The CDR3 bases are TGTGCCAGCAGCCAGTGGACAGGAGCTTTTAGGGCCGGGGAGCTGTTTTTT. Variable domain in full (rest from reference TRBV5-6 and TRBJ2-2): DAGVTQSPTHLIKTRGQQVTLRCSPKSGHDTVSWYQQALGQGPQFIFQYYEEEERQRGNFPDRFSGHQFPNYSSELNVNALLLGDSALYLCASSQWTGAFRAGELFFGEGSRLTVL.